The entry that follows covers one TCR beta chain sequence. Germline V lookup: CDR1 ENHRY, CDR2 SYGVKD. CDR3 size: 13 residues. The V gene end was trimmed by 7 bases and the J gene end by 4 bases; junction bases not matched to a gene: 6. These data belong to a study of technical replicates of blood from several donors. Repertoires were generated with immunoSEQ multiplex PCR, while TCRdb's copy carries only in-frame clones and drops some. The repertoire includes around 77,000 clones, roughly 89% of them detected once, and around 0.44% sits in the top ten. The chain carries TRBV10-3 and TRBJ1-1; 7 bases are shared with TRBD1. This clonotype originated in a human donor in good health. The specimen sequenced was T cells isolated from PBMCs. CDR3 bases: TGTGCCATCATGGGACAGTCTTCCACTGAAGCTTTCTTT. Its protein product is CAIMGQSSTEAFF.